The rows below give T cell receptor beta chains drawn from one sample of a study of shared clonotypes between healthy human individuals. Repertoires were generated with immunoSEQ multiplex PCR, while TCRdb's copy carries only in-frame clones and drops some. The sample carries 2 million to 3 million clones, 85% to 95% recorded once. Sample: naive CD4+ T cells sorted from blood. The receptors were sampled from a man aged 18-30 years in good health. CDR3s include the opening cysteine and the closing phenylalanine or tryptophan. Each record gives: V gene, J gene, clone size, D gene, CDR3 DNA, CDR3 protein. The D gene is left open where the match is weak. A clone size is listed for some rows: how often the clone was seen (once, few, many), or a class if it is expanded.

TRBV28	TRBJ1-5	.	.	TGTGCCAGCAGTTTCCGGGATTCATACCGGCCCCAGCATTTT	CASSFRDSYRPQHF
TRBV6-5	TRBJ2-1	.	.	TGTGCCAGCAGTCACGACGGGACCCACAATGAGCAGTTCTTC	CASSHDGTHNEQFF
TRBV29-1	TRBJ1-1	.	.	TGCAGCGCCGGCCTGACGGCTTTCTTT	CSAGLTAFF
TRBV11-2	TRBJ1-6	.	.	TGTGCCAGCAGCTTAGTGGCAGACATCTCACCCCTCCACTTT	CASSLVADISPLHF
TRBV9	TRBJ1-1	.	.	TGTGCCAGCAGCTATTCGGGGGTGAACACTGAAGCTTTCTTT	CASSYSGVNTEAFF
TRBV5-8	TRBJ1-3	.	.	TGTGCCAGCAGCCAGGAGACACCGAACTCTGGAAACACCATATATTTT	CASSQETPNSGNTIYF
TRBV18	TRBJ2-5	.	.	TGTGCCAGCTCACCACCGAGCGAAGAGACCCAGTACTTC	CASSPPSEETQYF
TRBV2	TRBJ1-4	.	.	TGTGCCAGCAGTGTGGATGGCAGGGGAGGCGAAAAACTGTTTTTT	CASSVDGRGGEKLFF
TRBV7-9	TRBJ2-7	once	.	TGTGCCAGCAGCTTGGTAGCGGGACAGGATGCCTACGAGCAGTACTTC	CASSLVAGQDAYEQYF
TRBV13	TRBJ1-1	few	.	TGTGCCAGCAGCTTAAGTGGGGACCCAAGGGCTTTCTTT	CASSLSGDPRAFF
TRBV6-5	TRBJ1-3	.	.	TGTGCCAGCAGTTACGAATCTACAGGGTTTGGAAACACCATATATTTT	CASSYESTGFGNTIYF
TRBV19	TRBJ2-1	.	.	TGTGCCAGTACCCCCGGGACTGGAACCTACAATGAGCAGTTCTTC	CASTPGTGTYNEQFF
TRBV11-2	TRBJ2-7	.	.	TGTGCCAGCAGACCGATACGGGGTTCCTACGAGCAGTACTTC	CASRPIRGSYEQYF
TRBV7-2	TRBJ2-1	.	TRBD2	TGTGCCAGCAGCTTATCACGAGCGGGAGGGCCAGAGCAGTTCTTC	CASSLSRAGGPEQFF
TRBV6-5	TRBJ1-5	.	.	TGTGCCAGCAGTTACAATCGGGGCGCGGACCAGCCCCAGCATTTT	CASSYNRGADQPQHF
TRBV11-2	TRBJ2-7	.	.	TGTGCCAGCAGCTTAGATAGGGATTCCTACGAGCAGTACTTC	CASSLDRDSYEQYF
TRBV7-2	TRBJ1-5	.	TRBD1	TGTGCCAGCAGCCCAGGGGGGCTTAGCAATCAGCCCCAGCATTTT	CASSPGGLSNQPQHF
TRBV6-1	TRBJ1-2	.	.	TGTGCCAGCAGACAAACCGGGCAGCTCTATGGCTACACCTTC	CASRQTGQLYGYTF
TRBV2	TRBJ1-3	once	.	TGTGCCAGCAGTGGCGGGACCCTCTCTGGAAACACCATATATTTT	CASSGGTLSGNTIYF
TRBV6-6	TRBJ2-2	.	.	TGTGCCAGCACAGTGGACACCGGGGAGCTGTTTTTT	CASTVDTGELFF
TRBV7-2	TRBJ1-2	.	.	TGTGCCAGCAGCCCCGATGGGGGGAGAGTGGGAGGCTACACCTTC	CASSPDGGRVGGYTF
TRBV6-6	TRBJ2-7	.	.	TGTGCCAGCAGACTAGCCTTCGGTTCCTACGAGCAGTACTTC	CASRLAFGSYEQYF
TRBV6-1	TRBJ2-3	once	.	TGTGCCAGCAGTGAAGCAGATGGACTCCTGCGGGGTACGCAGTATTTT	CASSEADGLLRGTQYF
TRBV4-3	TRBJ1-5	.	.	TGCGCCAGCAGCCAAGAAGGGACCCCAGGGGTCCAGCCCCAGCATTTT	CASSQEGTPGVQPQHF
TRBV10-3	TRBJ2-3	.	TRBD2	TGTGCCATCAGTGAGAACGGGAGGGTTACAGATACGCAGTATTTT	CAISENGRVTDTQYF
TRBV11-2	TRBJ2-7	.	.	TGTGCCAGCAAGTTAGGACCCGGCTCCGAGCAGTACTTC	CASKLGPGSEQYF
TRBV28	TRBJ2-1	.	.	TGTGCCAGCGGGGGGACCTGGGAGGAGAATGAGCAGTTCTTC	CASGGTWEENEQFF
TRBV19	TRBJ1-5	.	.	TGTGCCAGTAGTATTAGTGACCGATGGAACAATCAGCCCCAGCATTTT	CASSISDRWNNQPQHF
TRBV6-5	TRBJ1-1	.	.	TGTGCCAGCAGTTACCTACAGGCGAACACTGAAGCTTTCTTT	CASSYLQANTEAFF
TRBV2	TRBJ2-5	.	.	TGTGCCAGCAACTGGAGGGAGACCCAAGAGACCCAGTACTTC	CASNWRETQETQYF
TRBV7-3	TRBJ2-7	.	TRBD1	TGTGCCAGCAGCTTGGGACAGGAGTACGAGCAGTACTTC	CASSLGQEYEQYF
TRBV5-1	TRBJ2-7	.	.	TGCGCCAGCAGCACGGCACCGGCAGTATACGAGCAGTACTTC	CASSTAPAVYEQYF
TRBV19	TRBJ2-1	.	TRBD2	TGTGCCAGTAGCATGACTAGCGGGATACGCAATGAGCAGTTCTTC	CASSMTSGIRNEQFF
TRBV6-5	TRBJ1-1	.	.	TGTGCCAGCAGTTACCCTCCTGAAGCTTTCTTT	CASSYPPEAFF
TRBV9	TRBJ2-6	.	.	TGTGCCAGCAGCGCATCTTCTGGGGCCAACGTCCTGACTTTC	CASSASSGANVLTF
TRBV10-3	TRBJ2-7	.	TRBD1	TGTGCCATCAGCAGCAGGGGACAGGGGACCCACGAGCAGTACTTC	CAISSRGQGTHEQYF